What follows are 12 T cell receptor beta chains derived from one specimen sequenced in a study of OX40 agonist ivuxolimab in advanced cancers. Clones were sequenced by immunoSEQ multiplex PCR, and TCRdb holds only the in-frame ones, with some missing. Among around 35,000 clones listed, roughly nine tenths were seen once. This material consisted of CD4+ or CD8+ T cells sorted from blood, taken in a trial of the OX40 agonist ivuxolimab. Receptors originate from an adult with an advanced solid tumor such as melanoma, head and neck, liver or kidney cancer.

J is TRBJ2-2 and V is TRBV7-9, with D perhaps matching TRBD1 (5 bases). Germline values: CDR1 SEHNR, CDR2 FQNEAQ (reference sequence). CDR3 length equals 15 residues. The V end was cut by 8 bases, the J end by 0 bases, with 13 bases between. The CDR3 reads CASHPLGANTGELFF. In DNA, the CDR3 is TGTGCCAGCCATCCCCTAGGGGCGAACACCGGGGAGCTGTTTTTT. Combining the CDR3 with reference TRBV7-9 and TRBJ2-2 gives the whole variable domain DTGVSQNPRHKITKRGQNVTFRCDPISEHNRLYWYRQTLGQGPEFLTYFQNEAQLEKSRLLSDRFSAERPKGSFSTLEIQRTEQGDSAMYLCASHPLGANTGELFFGEGSRLTVL.

V and J are TRBV5-6 and TRBJ2-7; tentative D call: TRBD1 (5 bases). The V and J ends lost 4 bases and 3 bases respectively, with 17 bases between them. Looked up from germline, CDR1 is SGHDT and CDR2 is YYEEEE. This CDR3 has 15 amino acids. CDR3 nucleotide sequence: TGTGCCAGCAGCCCCCCGATGGTAGGGGTCTACGAGCAGTACTTC. It codes for CASSPPMVGVYEQYF. The entire variable domain, with the rest obtained from reference TRBV5-6 and TRBJ2-7, is as follows: DAGVTQSPTHLIKTRGQQVTLRCSPKSGHDTVSWYQQALGQGPQFIFQYYEEEERQRGNFPDRFSGHQFPNYSSELNVNALLLGDSALYLCASSPPMVGVYEQYFGPGTRLTVT.

The chain combines TRBV12-2 with TRBJ2-3; the listed D gene, TRBD2, was not tested against the DNA. TRBV12-2 is assigned pseudogene status. The CDR3 runs 21 residues. The chain's CDR3 is CASRLRWRVGGEWVRTDTQYF. The CDR3, as DNA: TGTGCAAGTCGCTTAAGGTGGAGGGTAGGAGGGGAGTGGGTGAGAACAGATACGCAGTATTTT.

This clone was detected a few times. The chain recombines TRBV5-4 with TRBJ2-7; possible D gene TRBD2, 5 bases. The CDR3 has 13 amino acids. Germline CDR1 SGHNT, CDR2 YYREEE (reference sequence). V shed 4 bases and J shed 7 bases, with 15 bases lying between them. CDR3 in amino acids: CASSVDSTGEQYF. CDR3 in DNA: TGTGCCAGCAGCGTGGACTCCACGGGGGAGCAGTACTTC.

The chain joins TRBV28 to TRBJ2-5, with 8 nucleotides matching TRBD1. V shed 5 bases and J 1 base; nucleotides not matched to a gene: 9. There are 16 residues in the CDR3. Germline lookup yields CDR1 MDHEN and CDR2 SYDVKM. CDR3: CASSIGQGNTQETQYF. The CDR3 DNA is TGTGCCAGCAGTATAGGACAGGGAAACACCCAAGAGACCCAGTACTTC.

The CDR3 reads CASSATGSGYTF. The DNA for the CDR3 is TGTGCCAGCAGTGCGACAGGGTCCGGCTACACCTTC. The V and J genes are TRBV6-1 and TRBJ1-2; 7 bases agree with TRBD1. V gave up 4 bases and J gave up 8 bases; unmatched junction bases: 4. This CDR3 contains 12 residues. Germline loops: CDR1 MNHNS, CDR2 SASEGT.

The chain joins TRBV5-6 to TRBJ1-2; TRBD1 might be the D (6 bases). CDR3 length: 16 amino acids. V lost 0 bases and J 8 bases, leaving 20 bases between the germline ends. Germline-derived CDR1 and CDR2 are SGHDT and YYEEEE. The chain's CDR3 is CASSLAGNRAGYGYTF. The CDR3, as DNA: TGTGCCAGCAGCTTGGCGGGGAACAGGGCGGGTTACGGCTACACCTTC. Complete variable domain (other parts from reference TRBV5-6 and TRBJ1-2): DAGVTQSPTHLIKTRGQQVTLRCSPKSGHDTVSWYQQALGQGPQFIFQYYEEEERQRGNFPDRFSGHQFPNYSSELNVNALLLGDSALYLCASSLAGNRAGYGYTFGSGTRLTVV.

V gene TRBV6-1 combines with J gene TRBJ2-5, with no clear D. CDR1 and CDR2 (germline): MNHNS, SASEGT. CDR3 length: 13 residues. Trimming removed 7 bases from V and 3 bases from J, with 12 bases in between. The CDR3 here is CASNQRAKETQYF. The CDR3 bases are TGTGCCAGCAACCAAAGGGCAAAAGAGACCCAGTACTTC.

In this sample, this clone turned up once. The chain recombines TRBV10-3 with TRBJ2-2; the D gene is possibly TRBD2 (6 bases). The CDR3 extends over 15 amino acids. CDR1 and CDR2 (germline): ENHRY, SYGVKD. Trimming took 8 bases from V and 0 from J, leaving 13 bases between them. The CDR3 loop reads CAIATPSANTGELFF. CDR3 DNA: TGTGCCATCGCCACCCCTAGCGCGAACACCGGGGAGCTGTTTTTT.

The chain combines TRBV15 with TRBJ1-4; 7 bases align to TRBD1. The CDR3 covers 16 residues. Germline V CDR1 and CDR2: LNHNV, YYDKDF (reference sequence). V gave up 3 bases and J gave up 3 bases; unmatched junction bases: 7. This CDR3 reads CATSREYRGANEKLFF. CDR3 in DNA: TGTGCCACCAGCAGGGAATACAGGGGAGCTAATGAAAAACTGTTTTTT.

The genes are TRBV6-5 and TRBJ2-7; 7 bases are shared with TRBD1. V was pared by 0 bases and J by 1 base, with 0 bases of the junction left unmatched. CDR3 length equals 14 residues. Germline V gene lookup returns CDR1 MNHEY and CDR2 SVGAGI. The CDR3 protein is CASSYSDRSYEQYF. CDR3 sequence (DNA): TGTGCCAGCAGTTACTCGGACAGGTCCTACGAGCAGTACTTC.

The J gene is TRBJ1-2, the V gene TRBV18, with TRBD1 identical over 11 bases. CDR3 size: 14 residues. CDR1 and CDR2 from the germline V gene are KGHSH and LQKENI. The junction had 4 bases not matched to a gene; V was cut back by 4 bases and J by 6 bases. The CDR3 sequence: CASSRLDRGHGYTF. The CDR3 DNA follows: TGTGCCAGCTCACGGTTGGACAGGGGGCATGGCTACACCTTC.